Listed below are T cell receptor beta chains from one sample, sequenced in a study of Tregs in tolerant kidney transplant recipients. Sequencing was performed with immunoSEQ multiplex PCR; in TCRdb, only in-frame clones are kept and a portion is missing. The table lists approximately 8,700 clones, about 45% of them singletons. The antigens for these receptors are not known. The sample consisted of CD4+ T cells from blood cultured with allogeneic cells. All receptors come from a human donor in good health. Both conserved end residues are part of each CDR3. Each record gives: clone size, J gene, V gene, D gene, CDR3 DNA, CDR3 protein. The D gene is left open where the match is weak. Clone size appears in some rows only: once, few, many, or a class for an expanded clone.

clone_size: few
j_call: TRBJ2-3
v_call: TRBV30
d_call: .
cdr3_nt: TGTGCCTGGAGTGTAGCCAGCGGAAAGGGGTCAGATACGCAGTATTTT
cdr3_aa: CAWSVASGKGSDTQYF

clone_size: few
j_call: TRBJ1-5
v_call: TRBV2
d_call: .
cdr3_nt: TGTGCCAGCAGTGACAAGGAACGCCGTATCCAGCCCCAGCATTTT
cdr3_aa: CASSDKERRIQPQHF

clone_size: .
j_call: TRBJ2-3
v_call: TRBV19
d_call: TRBD2
cdr3_nt: TGTGCCAGTAGTGATTGGATTAGCGGGAGCCGTAGCACAGATACGCAGTATTTT
cdr3_aa: CASSDWISGSRSTDTQYF

clone_size: .
j_call: TRBJ2-7
v_call: TRBV4-3
d_call: .
cdr3_nt: TGCGCCAGCAGCCGCATAACAGGTACCTACGAGCAGTACTTC
cdr3_aa: CASSRITGTYEQYF

clone_size: .
j_call: TRBJ1-2
v_call: TRBV4-3
d_call: .
cdr3_nt: TGCGCCAGCAGCAAAGAGGTGAGGGGGACGAGTGGCTACACCTTC
cdr3_aa: CASSKEVRGTSGYTF

clone_size: .
j_call: TRBJ1-2
v_call: TRBV9
d_call: TRBD1
cdr3_nt: TGTGCCAGCAGCGTAAGGACAGGGGCGCTTAGGGGCTATGGCTACACCTTC
cdr3_aa: CASSVRTGALRGYGYTF

clone_size: many
j_call: TRBJ1-2
v_call: TRBV6-5
d_call: TRBD1
cdr3_nt: TGTGCCAGCACTCGGACAGGGGGCGCTTTCTATGGCTACACCTTC
cdr3_aa: CASTRTGGAFYGYTF

clone_size: .
j_call: TRBJ2-1
v_call: TRBV20-1
d_call: .
cdr3_nt: TGCAGTGCCGAAACCACGGATGAGCAGTTCTTC
cdr3_aa: CSAETTDEQFF

clone_size: .
j_call: TRBJ2-7
v_call: TRBV10-3
d_call: TRBD2
cdr3_nt: TGTGCCATCAGTGCGGGCGGGGGGTACTACGAGCAGTACTTC
cdr3_aa: CAISAGGGYYEQYF

clone_size: .
j_call: TRBJ2-3
v_call: TRBV12-5
d_call: TRBD2
cdr3_nt: TGTGCTAGTGGTTGGATGCGGCTAGCGGGATTGGGAGATACGCAGTATTTT
cdr3_aa: CASGWMRLAGLGDTQYF

clone_size: .
j_call: TRBJ2-3
v_call: TRBV10-3
d_call: .
cdr3_nt: TGTGCCAGCATGAGGGCGTATACGCAGTATTTT
cdr3_aa: CASMRAYTQYF

clone_size: once
j_call: TRBJ2-3
v_call: TRBV10-3
d_call: .
cdr3_nt: TGTGCCATCAGTGGGGGGTCCGGGGCGACCACAGATACGCAGTATTTT
cdr3_aa: CAISGGSGATTDTQYF

clone_size: .
j_call: TRBJ2-7
v_call: TRBV18
d_call: .
cdr3_nt: TGTGCCAGCTCACCAAGCAGGGCCCCCTACGAGCAGTACTTC
cdr3_aa: CASSPSRAPYEQYF

clone_size: .
j_call: TRBJ1-2
v_call: TRBV7-3
d_call: .
cdr3_nt: TGTGCCAGCAGACCGGACCTTGACTATGGCTACACCTTC
cdr3_aa: CASRPDLDYGYTF

clone_size: .
j_call: TRBJ2-1
v_call: TRBV7-2
d_call: TRBD2
cdr3_nt: TGTGCCAGCAGCGATCCCTACCCGGGGGGGCCTCATGAGCAGTTCTTC
cdr3_aa: CASSDPYPGGPHEQFF

clone_size: .
j_call: TRBJ2-7
v_call: TRBV7-2
d_call: .
cdr3_nt: TGTGCCAGCAGCTTAAGGGCCATGAAGGACGAGCAGTACTTC
cdr3_aa: CASSLRAMKDEQYF

clone_size: few
j_call: TRBJ2-1
v_call: TRBV5-4
d_call: TRBD1
cdr3_nt: TGCGCCAGCAGCCAACGGACAGGGATGAATGAGCAGTTCTTC
cdr3_aa: CASSQRTGMNEQFF